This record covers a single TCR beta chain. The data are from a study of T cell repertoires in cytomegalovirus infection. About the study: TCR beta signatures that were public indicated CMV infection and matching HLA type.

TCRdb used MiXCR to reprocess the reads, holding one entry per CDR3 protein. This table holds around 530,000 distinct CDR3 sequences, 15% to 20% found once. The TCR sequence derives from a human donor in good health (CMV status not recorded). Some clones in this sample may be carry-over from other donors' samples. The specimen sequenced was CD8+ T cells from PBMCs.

The CDR3 DNA follows: TGCGCCAGCACCCCGCAGGGGGAGGGGGACCAGTACTTC. Its translation is CASTPQGEGDQYF. The chain uses TRBV5-1 and TRBJ2-5, with D perhaps assigned TRBD1 or TRBD2 (7 bases each). Deletions cut 6 bases from V and 10 bases from J, with 19 bases between. CDR3 length: 13 amino acids. CDR1 SGHRS and CDR2 YFSETQ come from the germline V gene.